This passage covers 24 T cell receptor beta chains from one sample sequenced in a study of cytomegalovirus exposure and HLA in healthy donors. Amplification used 60 Vbeta primers and 13 Jbeta primers. Assay: immunoSEQ multiplex PCR; the TCRdb copy retains only in-frame clones and omits some. Counted here are 150,000 to 200,000 clones, about 80% occurring once; the ten biggest clones make up less than 1.1%. Input material: PBMCs. All receptors come from a woman aged 40 to 55 in good health and CMV-seronegative.

This clone appeared a single time. The V gene is TRBV6-5, the J gene TRBJ2-7; 8 bases are shared with TRBD2. The V segment lost 2 bases and the J segment 6 bases; nucleotides outside the gene matches: 6. This CDR3 contains 14 residues. Germline V gene sequence: CDR1 MNHEY, CDR2 SVGAGI. DNA of the CDR3: TGTGCCAGCAGTTACCTTAGCGGGAAGGGCGAGCAGTACTTC. Its protein is CASSYLSGKGEQYF.

This chain links TRBV5-1 with TRBJ2-7; D might be TRBD2 (6 bases). This CDR3 has 14 residues. V was clipped by 4 bases and J by 6 bases, with 17 bases between them. CDR1 and CDR2 from the germline V gene are SGHRS and YFSETQ. As DNA, the CDR3 is TGCGCCAGCAGCGCGGGACCCCTGCTGTCCGAGCAGTACTTC. Translated: CASSAGPLLSEQYF. Full variable domain (missing parts from reference TRBV5-1 and TRBJ2-7): KAGVTQTPRYLIKTRGQQVTLSCSPISGHRSVSWYQQTPGQGLQFLFEYFSETQRNKGNFPGRFSGRQFSNSRSEMNVSTLELGDSALYLCASSAGPLLSEQYFGPGTRLTVT.

This clone was found once. V and J are TRBV7-6 and TRBJ2-5, with D possibly matching TRBD1 (6 bases). The DNA end is a closer match to TRBJ2-7, so the J assignment may be wrong. From germline, CDR1 is SGHVS and CDR2 FNYEAQ. The CDR3 has 14 residues. The CDR3 region has the DNA TGTGCCAGCAGCCCACAGGGAAGGGCCTACGAGCAGTACTTC. It encodes CASSPQGRAYEQYF.

The rearrangement links TRBV19 to TRBJ2-7; 8 bases match TRBD1. V shed 10 bases and J 2 bases; nucleotides not matched to a gene: 13. This CDR3 comprises 15 residues. Germline loops: CDR1 LNHDA, CDR2 SQIVND (reference sequence). CDR3 sequence: CATPDPRDRTYEQYF. In nucleotides, the CDR3 is TGTGCCACTCCGGACCCCCGGGACAGGACCTACGAGCAGTACTTC.

The rearrangement uses TRBV6-4 and TRBJ2-2, with TRBD2 matching over 9 bases. After removal of 8 bases from V and 5 bases from J, the junction contained 6 bases not matched to a gene. Germline-derived CDR1 and CDR2 are MRHNA and SNTAGT. This CDR3 region has 14 residues. CDR3 loop: CASRAGGDTGELFF. The DNA of the CDR3 is TGTGCCAGCCGAGCGGGAGGAGATACCGGGGAGCTGTTTTTT.

The chain employs TRBV30 and TRBJ2-3; D remains unclear. The germline V and J ends were trimmed by 2 bases and 1 base, with 7 bases remaining between them. There are 13 residues in the CDR3. Germline-derived CDR1 and CDR2 are GTSNPN and SVGIG (reference sequence). The DNA of the CDR3 is TGTGCCTGGAGTAACGCAGGCACAGATACGCAGTATTTT. This encodes CAWSNAGTDTQYF.

The chain recombines TRBV19 with TRBJ2-2, with D hard to call. Per the germline V gene, CDR1 is LNHDA and CDR2 is SQIVND (reference sequence). Trimming stripped 5 bases from V and 5 bases from J, with 9 bases between. The CDR3 consists of 13 residues. The CDR3 DNA reads as TGTGCCAGTAGTCCTCTTCAGACCGGGGAGCTGTTTTTT. Translated, it gives CASSPLQTGELFF.

The table lists this clone with a count of one. J is TRBJ2-3 and V is TRBV7-6; no reliable D call. V gave up 3 bases and J gave up 6 bases, with 7 bases separating them. This CDR3 region has 12 residues. CDR1 and CDR2 from the germline V gene are SGHVS and FNYEAQ. The DNA for the CDR3 is TGTGCCAGCAGCTTGAGCGAGGATACGCAGTATTTT. Protein: CASSLSEDTQYF.

The chain links TRBV7-3 to TRBJ2-7; possibly TRBD2 for D (6 bases). Germline lookup yields CDR1 SGHTA and CDR2 FQGTGA. The CDR3 is made up of 14 amino acids. V lost 3 bases and J 1 base, leaving 10 bases between the germline ends. CDR3 sequence: CASSLSSVSYEQYF. The CDR3 DNA reads TGTGCCAGCAGCTTGTCTAGCGTGTCCTACGAGCAGTACTTC.

The chain employs TRBV6-5 and TRBJ1-1; 7 bases align to TRBD1. Germline loops: CDR1 MNHEY, CDR2 SVGAGI. CDR3 length: 16 amino acids. V lost 0 bases to trimming and J lost 1 base; unmatched junction nucleotides: 5. The CDR3 DNA sequence: TGTGCCAGCAGTTACTCCCCGACAGGGAGGAACACTGAAGCTTTCTTT. Amino acid sequence: CASSYSPTGRNTEAFF.

This clone was counted a few times. The chain carries TRBV15 and TRBJ2-7, with 8 bases that match TRBD2. The CDR3 runs to 16 residues. Germline lookup yields CDR1 LNHNV and CDR2 YYDKDF (reference sequence). The V gene end was trimmed by 0 bases and the J gene end by 3 bases; junction bases not matched to a gene: 7. The CDR3: CATSRDREGKIYEQYF. The CDR3 region has the DNA TGTGCCACCAGCAGAGATCGGGAGGGAAAGATCTACGAGCAGTACTTC.

The chain joins TRBV7-2 to TRBJ1-5, with no clear D. V gave up 1 base and J gave up 6 bases, with 7 bases separating them. Germline V lookup: CDR1 SGHTA, CDR2 FQGNSA. The CDR3 sequence is 13 residues long. The CDR3 sequence: CASSLGLAQPQHF. CDR3 bases: TGTGCCAGCAGCTTAGGGTTGGCTCAGCCCCAGCATTTT. Full variable domain (missing parts from reference TRBV7-2 and TRBJ1-5): GAGVSQSPSNKVTEKGKDVELRCDPISGHTALYWYRQSLGQGLEFLIYFQGNSAPDKSGLPSDRFSAERTGGSVSTLTIQRTQQEDSAVYLCASSLGLAQPQHFGDGTRLSIL.

The chain is built from TRBV19 and TRBJ1-6, with TRBD1 identical over 7 bases. With V trimmed by 5 bases and J by 10 bases, 11 bases remained unmatched. The V gene's germline CDR1 is LNHDA and CDR2 SQIVND (reference sequence). This CDR3 is built from 15 residues. The CDR3 sequence: CASSVETGLGSPLHF. The CDR3 DNA sequence: TGTGCCAGTAGTGTCGAGACAGGGCTCGGGTCACCCCTCCACTTT.

This sequence joins TRBV2 and TRBJ2-1, with 11 nucleotides matching TRBD1. In germline, CDR1 is SNHLY, CDR2 FYNNEI. The CDR3 consists of 17 residues. Trimming at V came to 2 bases and at J to 8 bases, leaving 11 bases not matched to a gene. The DNA of the CDR3 is TGTGCCAGCAGTGAACCACCGGGACAGGGGGTTTTTTATGAGCAGTTCTTC. As protein: CASSEPPGQGVFYEQFF.

This clone has a single count. CDR3 DNA sequence: TGTGCCACCCTACCTCAGACAGGGTACAATGAGCAGTTCTTC. Its translation: CATLPQTGYNEQFF. The chain is built from TRBV19 and TRBJ2-1; 7 positions match TRBD1. V lost 10 bases, J lost 4 bases, and 10 bases stayed unmatched. Germline V lookup: CDR1 LNHDA, CDR2 SQIVND (reference sequence). The CDR3 covers 14 residues.

The table lists this clone with a count of one. The chain joins TRBV1 to TRBJ2-7; the table's D call, TRBD2, has no DNA check behind it. TRBV1 is a listed pseudogene. This CDR3 region has 18 residues. CDR3 DNA: TGCACCAGCAGCCAAGATCCACCACGTCTCGGAGGCTCCTACGAGCAGTACGTC. Its protein product is CTSSQDPPRLGGSYEQYV.

V is TRBV6-1 and J is TRBJ2-1; possible D gene TRBD2, 5 bases. The CDR3 is made up of 15 amino acids. Trimming took 7 bases from V and 0 from J, leaving 13 bases between them. Germline values: CDR1 MNHNS, CDR2 SASEGT. The chain's CDR3 is CASIERPSSYNEQFF. The CDR3 DNA reads as TGTGCCAGCATTGAGCGGCCAAGCTCCTACAATGAGCAGTTCTTC.

This chain links TRBV5-4 with TRBJ2-5; 7 bases line up with TRBD2. Germline loops: CDR1 SGHNT, CDR2 YYREEE (reference sequence). The CDR3 totals 15 residues. V lost 2 bases and J lost 5; bases outside the gene matches: 9. The CDR3 DNA follows: TGTGCCAGCAGCTTTAGCGGATCTAGCGGCGAGACCCAGTACTTC. Protein product: CASSFSGSSGETQYF.

V usage is TRBV7-3 and J usage is TRBJ2-2; D is undetermined. Germline CDR1 is SGHTA and CDR2 is FQGTGA. Trimming took 4 bases from V and 5 from J, leaving 8 bases between them. CDR3 size: 13 residues. The CDR3 nucleotides read TGTGCCAGCAGCTCCACAATGACCGGGGAGCTGTTTTTT. Amino acids: CASSSTMTGELFF.

The genes are TRBV13 and TRBJ2-3; TRBD1 matches 8 bases. V gave up 5 bases and J gave up 6 bases; unmatched junction bases: 10. Germline V lookup: CDR1 PRHDT, CDR2 FYEKMQ (reference sequence). CDR3 length: 15 residues. In nucleotides, the CDR3 is TGTGCCAGCAGCCCCTCGACAGGGGTTATCGATACGCAGTATTTT. It encodes CASSPSTGVIDTQYF.

With regard to this clone: One end of the junction varies from germline; a read error may be responsible. The V gene is TRBV7-9, the J gene TRBJ1-1; possible D gene TRBD1, 5 bases. The CDR3 consists of 12 residues. The germline V gene encodes CDR1 SEHNR and CDR2 FQNEAQ (reference sequence). CDR3 sequence: CSSSLQDTEAFF. The CDR3 DNA reads as TGTTCCAGCAGCTTACAGGACACTGAAGCTTTCTTT.

The genes are TRBV9 and TRBJ2-5, with TRBD1 matching over 8 bases. CDR1 and CDR2 (germline): SGDLS, YYNGEE. Trimming cost V 3 bases and J 5 bases; bases outside gene matches: 6. The CDR3 is 14 amino acids. In DNA form, the CDR3 reads TGTGCCAGCAGCGAGGGGACAGGCGGCGAGACCCAGTACTTC. Its protein product is CASSEGTGGETQYF. The full variable domain, its missing parts supplied by reference TRBV9 and TRBJ2-5, is DSGVTQTPKHLITATGQRVTLRCSPRSGDLSVYWYQQSLDQGLQFLIQYYNGEERAKGNILERFSAQQFPDLHSELNLSSLELGDSALYFCASSEGTGGETQYFGPGTRLLVL.

This chain joins TRBV4-1 and TRBJ2-3, with TRBD2 identical over 11 bases. CDR1 is MGHRA and CDR2 is YSYEKL in the germline V gene. With 5 bases clipped from V and 3 bases from J, the junction kept 10 bases outside the gene matches. CDR3 size: 17 residues. The CDR3 is CASSSSSGGFLTDTQYF. The CDR3 region has the DNA TGCGCCAGCAGCTCCTCTAGCGGGGGGTTTCTTACAGATACGCAGTATTTT.

This rearrangement joins TRBV19 to TRBJ1-4; 8 nucleotides align to TRBD1. The CDR3 sequence is 16 residues long. V shed 3 bases and J 5 bases; nucleotides not matched to a gene: 8. The germline gives CDR1 LNHDA, CDR2 SQIVND (reference sequence). CDR3 region: CASSIRGRNLNEKLFF. The CDR3 coding sequence is TGTGCCAGTAGTATCAGGGGGCGCAATTTAAATGAAAAACTGTTTTTT.